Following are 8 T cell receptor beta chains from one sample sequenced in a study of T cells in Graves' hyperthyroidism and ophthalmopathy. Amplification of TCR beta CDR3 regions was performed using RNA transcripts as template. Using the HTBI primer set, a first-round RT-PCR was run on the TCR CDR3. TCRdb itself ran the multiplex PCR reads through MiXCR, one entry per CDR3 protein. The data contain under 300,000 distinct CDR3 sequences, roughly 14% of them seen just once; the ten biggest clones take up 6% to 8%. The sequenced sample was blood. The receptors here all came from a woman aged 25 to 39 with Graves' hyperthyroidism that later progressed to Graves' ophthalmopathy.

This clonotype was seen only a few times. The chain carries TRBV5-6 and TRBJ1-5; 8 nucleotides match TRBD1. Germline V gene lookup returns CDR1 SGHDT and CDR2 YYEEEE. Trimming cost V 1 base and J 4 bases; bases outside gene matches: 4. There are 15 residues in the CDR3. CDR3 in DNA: TGTGCCAGCAGCTTGCGGGACAGGTTAAATCAGCCCCAGCATTTT. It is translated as CASSLRDRLNQPQHF.

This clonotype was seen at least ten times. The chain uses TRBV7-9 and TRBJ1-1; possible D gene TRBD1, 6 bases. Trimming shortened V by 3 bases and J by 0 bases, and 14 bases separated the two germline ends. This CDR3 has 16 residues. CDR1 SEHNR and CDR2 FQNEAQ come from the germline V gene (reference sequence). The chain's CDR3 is CASSLGGGRMNTEAFF. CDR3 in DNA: TGTGCCAGCAGCTTGGGCGGGGGGCGAATGAACACTGAAGCTTTCTTT. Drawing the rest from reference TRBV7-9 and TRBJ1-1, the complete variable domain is DTGVSQNPRHKITKRGQNVTFRCDPISEHNRLYWYRQTLGQGPEFLTYFQNEAQLEKSRLLSDRFSAERPKGSFSTLEIQRTEQGDSAMYLCASSLGGGRMNTEAFFGQGTRLTVV.

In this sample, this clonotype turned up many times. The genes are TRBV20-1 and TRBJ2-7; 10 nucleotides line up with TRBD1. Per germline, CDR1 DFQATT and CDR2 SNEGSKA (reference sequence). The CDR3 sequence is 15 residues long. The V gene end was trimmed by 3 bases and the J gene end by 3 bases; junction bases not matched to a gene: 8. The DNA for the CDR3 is TGCAGTGCTAGCGGGGTCTGGACAGGGGGCTACGAGCAGTACTTC. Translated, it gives CSASGVWTGGYEQYF.

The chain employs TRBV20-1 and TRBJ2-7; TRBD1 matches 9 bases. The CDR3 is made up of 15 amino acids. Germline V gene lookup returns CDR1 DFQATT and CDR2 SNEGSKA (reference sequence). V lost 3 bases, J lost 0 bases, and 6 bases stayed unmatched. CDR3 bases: TGCAGTGCTAGCGATCCGGGACAGGGCTCCTACGAGCAGTACTTC. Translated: CSASDPGQGSYEQYF.

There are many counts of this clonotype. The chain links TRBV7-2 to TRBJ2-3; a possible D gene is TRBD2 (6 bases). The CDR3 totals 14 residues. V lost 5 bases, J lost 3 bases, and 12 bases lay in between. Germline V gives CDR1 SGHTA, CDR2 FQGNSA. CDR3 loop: CASSQTRGTDTQYF. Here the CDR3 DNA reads TGTGCCAGCAGCCAGACTAGAGGGACAGATACGCAGTATTTT.

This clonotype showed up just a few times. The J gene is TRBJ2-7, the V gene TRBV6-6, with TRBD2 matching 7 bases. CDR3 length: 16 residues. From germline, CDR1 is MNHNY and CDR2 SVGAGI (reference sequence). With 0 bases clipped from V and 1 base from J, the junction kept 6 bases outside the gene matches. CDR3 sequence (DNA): TGTGCCAGCAGTTACTCGAGGGCTAGCGGTTCCTACGAGCAGTACTTC. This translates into CASSYSRASGSYEQYF.

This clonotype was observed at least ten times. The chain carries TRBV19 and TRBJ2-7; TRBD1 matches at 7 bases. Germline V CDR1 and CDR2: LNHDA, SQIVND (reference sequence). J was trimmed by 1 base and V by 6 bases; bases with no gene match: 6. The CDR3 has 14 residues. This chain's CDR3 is CASRVTGTSYEQYF. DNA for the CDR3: TGTGCCAGTAGGGTGACAGGGACGTCCTACGAGCAGTACTTC.

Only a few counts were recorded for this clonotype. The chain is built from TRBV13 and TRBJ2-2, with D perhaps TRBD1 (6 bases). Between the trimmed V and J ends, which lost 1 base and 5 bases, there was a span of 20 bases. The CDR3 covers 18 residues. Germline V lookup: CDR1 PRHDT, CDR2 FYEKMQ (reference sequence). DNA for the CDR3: TGTGCCAGCAGCTTAGAGGGGGTAGGCGCAGTGTCGACCGGGGAGCTGTTTTTT. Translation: CASSLEGVGAVSTGELFF. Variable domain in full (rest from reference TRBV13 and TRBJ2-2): AAGVIQSPRHLIKEKRETATLKCYPIPRHDTVYWYQQGPGQDPQFLISFYEKMQSDKGSIPDRFSAQQFSDYHSELNMSSLELGDSALYFCASSLEGVGAVSTGELFFGEGSRLTVL.